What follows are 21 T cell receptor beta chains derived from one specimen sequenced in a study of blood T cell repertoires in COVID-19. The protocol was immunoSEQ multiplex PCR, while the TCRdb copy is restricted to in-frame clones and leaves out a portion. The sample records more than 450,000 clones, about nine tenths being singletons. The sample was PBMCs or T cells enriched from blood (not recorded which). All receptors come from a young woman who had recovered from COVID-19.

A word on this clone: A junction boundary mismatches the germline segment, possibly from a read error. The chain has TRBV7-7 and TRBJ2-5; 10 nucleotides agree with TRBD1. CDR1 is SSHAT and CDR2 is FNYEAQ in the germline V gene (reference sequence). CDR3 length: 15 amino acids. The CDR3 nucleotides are TGTGCTAGCAGCCCGTGGACAGGGGGACCCGAGACCCAGTACTTC. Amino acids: CASSPWTGGPETQYF.

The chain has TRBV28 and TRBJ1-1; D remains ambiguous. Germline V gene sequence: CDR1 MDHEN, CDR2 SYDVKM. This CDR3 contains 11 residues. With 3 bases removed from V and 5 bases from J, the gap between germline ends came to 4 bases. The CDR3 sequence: CASSLRTEAFF. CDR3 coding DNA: TGTGCCAGCAGTTTGAGGACTGAAGCTTTCTTT.

The CDR3 DNA sequence: TGCGCCAGCAGCCCTCGATCGGACGGGGGAAGCGAGCAGTTCTTC. Translated, it gives CASSPRSDGGSEQFF. The rearrangement links TRBV4-1 to TRBJ2-1; maybe TRBD2 (6 bases). CDR1 and CDR2 from the germline V gene are MGHRA and YSYEKL. CDR3 size: 15 residues. The V and J ends lost 4 bases and 10 bases respectively, with 20 bases between them.

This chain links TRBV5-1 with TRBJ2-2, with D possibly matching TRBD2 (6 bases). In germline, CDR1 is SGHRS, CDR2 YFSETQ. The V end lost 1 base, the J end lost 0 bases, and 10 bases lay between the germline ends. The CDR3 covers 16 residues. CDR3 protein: CASSLLAQANTGELFF. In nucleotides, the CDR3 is TGCGCCAGCAGCTTGCTAGCGCAGGCGAACACCGGGGAGCTGTTTTTT.

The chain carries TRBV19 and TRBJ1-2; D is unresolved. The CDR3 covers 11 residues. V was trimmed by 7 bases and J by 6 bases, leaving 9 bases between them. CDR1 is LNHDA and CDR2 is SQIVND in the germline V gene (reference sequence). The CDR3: CASIAENGYTF. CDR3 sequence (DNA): TGTGCCAGTATTGCCGAGAATGGCTACACCTTC.

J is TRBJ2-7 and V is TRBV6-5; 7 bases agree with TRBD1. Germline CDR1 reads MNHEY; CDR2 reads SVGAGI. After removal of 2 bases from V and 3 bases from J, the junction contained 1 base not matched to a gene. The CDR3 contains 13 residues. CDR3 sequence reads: CASSYRQGYEQYF. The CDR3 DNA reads TGTGCCAGCAGTTACAGACAGGGCTACGAGCAGTACTTC.

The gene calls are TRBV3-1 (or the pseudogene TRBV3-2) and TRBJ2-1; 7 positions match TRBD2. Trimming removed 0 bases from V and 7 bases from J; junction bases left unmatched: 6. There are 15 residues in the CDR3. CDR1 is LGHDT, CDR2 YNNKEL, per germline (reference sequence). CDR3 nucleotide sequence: TGTGCCAGCAGCCAAGATGGGATAGCGGGTAATGAGCAGTTCTTC. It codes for CASSQDGIAGNEQFF.

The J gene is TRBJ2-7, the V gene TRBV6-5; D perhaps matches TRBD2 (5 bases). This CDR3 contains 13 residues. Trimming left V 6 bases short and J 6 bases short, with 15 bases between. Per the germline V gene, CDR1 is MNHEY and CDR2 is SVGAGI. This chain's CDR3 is CASRVNGEAEQYF. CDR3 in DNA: TGTGCCAGCAGAGTTAACGGGGAAGCCGAGCAGTACTTC.

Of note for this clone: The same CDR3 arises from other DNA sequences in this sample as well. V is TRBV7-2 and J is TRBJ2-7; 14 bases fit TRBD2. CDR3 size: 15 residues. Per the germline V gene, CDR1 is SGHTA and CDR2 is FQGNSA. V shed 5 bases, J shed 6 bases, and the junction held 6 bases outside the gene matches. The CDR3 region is CASSLGLAGGGEQYF. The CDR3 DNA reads TGTGCCAGCAGCCTCGGACTAGCGGGGGGAGGCGAGCAGTACTTC.

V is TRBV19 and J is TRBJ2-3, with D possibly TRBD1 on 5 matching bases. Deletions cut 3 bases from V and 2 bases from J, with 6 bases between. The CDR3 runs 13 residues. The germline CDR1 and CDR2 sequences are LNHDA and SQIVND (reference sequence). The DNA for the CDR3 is TGTGCCAGTAGTATGGGGCTCACAGATACGCAGTATTTT. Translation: CASSMGLTDTQYF.

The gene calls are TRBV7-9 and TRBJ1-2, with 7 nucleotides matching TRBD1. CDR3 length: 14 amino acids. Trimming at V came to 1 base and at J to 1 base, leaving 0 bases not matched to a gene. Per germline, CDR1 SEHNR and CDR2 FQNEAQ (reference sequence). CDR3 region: CASSLGDSNYGYTF. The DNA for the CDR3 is TGTGCCAGCAGCTTAGGGGACAGTAACTATGGCTACACCTTC.

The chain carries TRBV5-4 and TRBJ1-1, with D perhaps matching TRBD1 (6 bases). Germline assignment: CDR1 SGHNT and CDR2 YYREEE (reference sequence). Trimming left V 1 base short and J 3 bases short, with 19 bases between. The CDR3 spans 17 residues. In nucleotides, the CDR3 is TGTGCCAGCAGCTTGTGGGGCCTTTCCTCAGGGGACACTGAAGCTTTCTTT. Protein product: CASSLWGLSSGDTEAFF.

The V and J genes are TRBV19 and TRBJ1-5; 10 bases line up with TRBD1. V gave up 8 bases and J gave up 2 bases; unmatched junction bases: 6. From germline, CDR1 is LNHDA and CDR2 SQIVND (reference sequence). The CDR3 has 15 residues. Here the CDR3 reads CASEGGTGGNQPQHF. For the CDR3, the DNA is TGTGCCAGTGAGGGTGGGACAGGGGGCAATCAGCCCCAGCATTTT. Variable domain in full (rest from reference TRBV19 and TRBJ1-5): DGGITQSPKYLFRKEGQNVTLSCEQNLNHDAMYWYRQDPGQGLRLIYYSQIVNDFQKGDIAEGYSVSREKKESFPLTVTSAQKNPTAFYLCASEGGTGGNQPQHFGDGTRLSIL.

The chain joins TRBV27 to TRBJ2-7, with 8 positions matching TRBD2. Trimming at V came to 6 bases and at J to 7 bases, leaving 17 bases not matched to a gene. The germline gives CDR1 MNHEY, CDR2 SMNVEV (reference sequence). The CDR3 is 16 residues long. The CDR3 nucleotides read TGTGCCAGCAGCCCTTCCCGGGGGGGCAACGGGGAGGAGCAGTACTTC. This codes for CASSPSRGGNGEEQYF.

CDR3 nucleotide sequence: TGTGCCTGGAGTAGGGGCAGGGGGGCTTTCTTT. Protein: CAWSRGRGAFF. J is TRBJ1-1 and V is TRBV30; TRBD1 matches 7 bases. Germline V gene sequence: CDR1 GTSNPN, CDR2 SVGIG (reference sequence). This CDR3 has 11 amino acids. The J segment lost 11 bases and the V segment lost 2 bases, leaving 5 bases of the junction unmatched.

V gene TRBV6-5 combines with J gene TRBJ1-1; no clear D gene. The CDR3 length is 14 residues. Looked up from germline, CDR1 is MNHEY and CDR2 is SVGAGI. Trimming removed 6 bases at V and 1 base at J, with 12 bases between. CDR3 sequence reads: CASRGLTENTEAFF. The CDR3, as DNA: TGTGCCAGCAGGGGCCTTACAGAGAACACTGAAGCTTTCTTT.

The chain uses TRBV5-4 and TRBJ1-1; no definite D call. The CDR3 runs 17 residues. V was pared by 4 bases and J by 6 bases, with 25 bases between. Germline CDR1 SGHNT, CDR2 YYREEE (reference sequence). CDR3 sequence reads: CASSLPTARGKLAEAFF. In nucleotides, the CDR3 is TGTGCCAGCAGCCTCCCGACCGCTCGGGGTAAACTAGCTGAAGCTTTCTTT. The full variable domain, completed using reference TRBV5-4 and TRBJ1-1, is ETGVTQSPTHLIKTRGQQVTLRCSSQSGHNTVSWYQQALGQGPQFIFQYYREEENGRGNFPPRFSGLQFPNYSSELNVNALELDDSALYLCASSLPTARGKLAEAFFGQGTRLTVV.

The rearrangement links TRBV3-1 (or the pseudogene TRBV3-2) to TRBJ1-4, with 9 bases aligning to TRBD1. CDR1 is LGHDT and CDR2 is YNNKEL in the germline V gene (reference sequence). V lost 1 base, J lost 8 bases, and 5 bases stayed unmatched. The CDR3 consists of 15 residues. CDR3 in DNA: TGTGCCAGCAGCCAAGTGGGACAGGGAGGAGAAAAACTGTTTTTT. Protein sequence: CASSQVGQGGEKLFF.

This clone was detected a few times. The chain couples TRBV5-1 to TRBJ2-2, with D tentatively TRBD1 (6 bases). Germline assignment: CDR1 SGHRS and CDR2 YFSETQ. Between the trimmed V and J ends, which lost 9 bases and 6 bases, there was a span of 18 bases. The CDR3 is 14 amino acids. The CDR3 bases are TGCGCCACCTACGACACAGGGAAGGCCGGGGAGCTGTTTTTT. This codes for CATYDTGKAGELFF.

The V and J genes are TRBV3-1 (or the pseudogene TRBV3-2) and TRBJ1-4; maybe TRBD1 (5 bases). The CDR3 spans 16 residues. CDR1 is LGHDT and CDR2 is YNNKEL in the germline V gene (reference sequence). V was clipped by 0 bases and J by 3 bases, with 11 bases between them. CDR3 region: CASSQDRVSANEKLFF. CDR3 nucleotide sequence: TGTGCCAGCAGCCAAGACAGGGTGTCAGCTAATGAAAAACTGTTTTTT.

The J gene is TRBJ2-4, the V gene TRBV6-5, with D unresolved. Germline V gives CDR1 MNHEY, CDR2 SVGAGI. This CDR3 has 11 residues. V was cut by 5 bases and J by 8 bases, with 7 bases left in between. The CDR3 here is CASSRRDIQYF. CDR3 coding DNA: TGTGCCAGCAGTAGGAGAGACATTCAGTACTTC.